This T cell receptor beta chain derives from a study of T cell clones after liver transplantation (dated by TCRdb to the late 2010s). Regarding the complete study: ITN030ST, the source of the samples, was a randomized trial that attempted immunosuppression withdrawal within 2 years of liver transplantation. To count as tolerant, a recipient had to stay completely off immunosuppression for at least one year without liver enzymes climbing beyond twice the upper limit of normal. Of the 8 liver transplant recipients making up the studied cohort, 3 were classified as tolerant and 5 as non-tolerant. As an antigen-independent comparator for donor-reactive sequences, third party-reactive TCRbeta sequences were also identified from pre-transplant MLRs. Donor-reactive T cell clones were identified using TCRbeta sequencing after a pre-transplant mixed lymphocyte reaction and were then followed in post-transplant blood. Blood samples were collected pre-transplant, pre-randomization before withdrawal, and post-randomization after either complete withdrawal or failed withdrawal. Of the eight recipients, a few were HCV-positive, while the remaining recipients had been transplanted for non-autoimmune, non-viral indications. No induction therapy was given to the subjects, and standard immunosuppression was administered until randomization at 12-24 months post-transplant.

Overall study outcomes, separate from this receptor: The decline in donor-reactive sequences exceeded the decline in third party-reactive sequences, suggesting partial antigen-specific deletion that was unrelated to withdrawal success. When repertoire turnover was taken into account, detection of donor-reactive sequences was significantly reduced in 7 of 8 subjects for CD4 and in 8 of 8 subjects for CD8. Low numbers of available donor cells limited the measurable donor-reactive repertoire in a couple of subjects. A significant post-transplant decrease in circulating donor-reactive CD4 TCRbeta sequences was observed in most of the 8 subjects, irrespective of tolerance or HCV status. Because no allograft tissue specimens were available, donor-reactive T cells may have migrated into the graft instead of being deleted. The conclusions were considered preliminary, being limited by small, heterogeneous patient numbers and non-standardized post-transplant time points.

Thawed unstimulated PBMCs were stained for CD3, CD4 and CD8 and FACS-sorted into CD3+CD4+ and CD3+CD8+ populations. Randomization to immunosuppression withdrawal applied to every one of the 8 studied subjects. The Qiagen DNeasy Blood and Tissue Kit was used for genomic DNA isolation. Frozen genomic DNA underwent high-throughput TCRbeta CDR3 sequencing by immunoSEQ, including PCR amplification, mapping, bias correction and internal controls. The published analysis was carried out like this. Only productive rearrangements were retained, and each unique TCRbeta sequence was defined by its CDR3 nucleotide sequence together with its V and J gene. For classification of a sequence as donor-reactive, at least 5-fold expansion in CFSE-low cells relative to unstimulated pre-transplant cells and a frequency of at least 0.01% were required. Minimum frequency thresholds were set for each subject based on the unstimulated sample with the lowest template count, ensuring at least 90% detection power. Repertoire turnover was measured by Jensen-Shannon divergence between the top 1000 TCRbeta sequences post- and pre-transplant. Changes in detection of donor-reactive sequences were tested with two-sided Fisher's exact tests. The clones in this table, taken by TCRdb from immuneACCESS, are in-frame only. Not every clone is retained; where verified, under half of the shortfall comes from an unresolved V gene, and the cause of the rest is unknown. V, J and clone size derive from that table, while D and trimming were established from the DNA sequence. The sample table records tens of thousands of clones; 75% to 90% of these occur just once. The ten top clones hold approximately 0.8% of the sample.

In regard to this clone: The antigen it recognizes is unknown. There are no base qualities to consult, and no much larger clone falls within one base.

The CDR3 runs 13 amino acids, cysteine and phenylalanine included. Only the CDR3 DNA stays, 39 bases, in frame from base 1. The germline V gene yields SNHLY for CDR1 and FYNNEI for CDR2. V was cut back by 9 bases and J by 3 bases, leaving a gap of 15 bases between them. The sequence joins TRBV2 to TRBJ2-7, with the D gene possibly TRBD1 or TRBD2, each one fitting 5 bases. The sequences come from CD4+ T cells from blood, collected 12 months after liver transplant. This clonotype originated in a human patient who received a liver transplant. After a transplant, certain T cells may trace back to the graft donor. Read as DNA, the sequence is TGTGCCAGTCAGGGCCTCGGGAACTACGAGCAGTACTTC. The resulting protein is CASQGLGNYEQYF.